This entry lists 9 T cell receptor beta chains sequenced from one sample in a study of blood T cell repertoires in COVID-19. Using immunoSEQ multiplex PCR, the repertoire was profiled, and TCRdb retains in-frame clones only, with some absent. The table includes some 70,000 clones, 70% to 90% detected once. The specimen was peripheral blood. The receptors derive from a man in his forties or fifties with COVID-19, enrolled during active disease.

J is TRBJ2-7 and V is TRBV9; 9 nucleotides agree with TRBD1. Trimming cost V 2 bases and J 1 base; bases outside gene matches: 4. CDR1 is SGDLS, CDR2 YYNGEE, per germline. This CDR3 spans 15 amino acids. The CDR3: CASSVDRGRSYEQYF. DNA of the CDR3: TGTGCCAGCAGCGTCGACAGGGGGAGATCCTACGAGCAGTACTTC. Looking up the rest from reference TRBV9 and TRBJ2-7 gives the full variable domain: DSGVTQTPKHLITATGQRVTLRCSPRSGDLSVYWYQQSLDQGLQFLIQYYNGEERAKGNILERFSAQQFPDLHSELNLSSLELGDSALYFCASSVDRGRSYEQYFGPGTRLTVT.

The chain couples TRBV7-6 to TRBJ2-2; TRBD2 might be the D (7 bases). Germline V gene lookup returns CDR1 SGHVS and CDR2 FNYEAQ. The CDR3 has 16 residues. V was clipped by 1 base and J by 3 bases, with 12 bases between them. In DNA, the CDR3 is TGTGCCAGCAGCTTAGGGCGGGGGCGAGACACCGGGGAGCTGTTTTTT. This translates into CASSLGRGRDTGELFF.

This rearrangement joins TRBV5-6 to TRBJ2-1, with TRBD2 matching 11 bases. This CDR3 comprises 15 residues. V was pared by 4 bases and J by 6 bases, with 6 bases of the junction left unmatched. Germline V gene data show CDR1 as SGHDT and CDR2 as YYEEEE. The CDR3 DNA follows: TGTGCCAGCAGCCGAATAGCGGGGGGGCGCAATGAGCAGTTCTTC. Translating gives CASSRIAGGRNEQFF.

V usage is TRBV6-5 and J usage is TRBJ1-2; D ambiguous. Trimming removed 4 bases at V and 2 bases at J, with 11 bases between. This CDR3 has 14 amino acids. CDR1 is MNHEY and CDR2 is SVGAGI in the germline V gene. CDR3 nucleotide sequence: TGTGCCAGCAGTTTCAACAGTTTCAACTATGGCTACACCTTC. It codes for CASSFNSFNYGYTF.

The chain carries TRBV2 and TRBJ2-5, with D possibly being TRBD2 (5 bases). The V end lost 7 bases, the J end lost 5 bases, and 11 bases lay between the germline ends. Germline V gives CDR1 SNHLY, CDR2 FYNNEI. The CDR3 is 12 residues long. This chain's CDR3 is CASTGGPETQYF. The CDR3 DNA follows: TGTGCCAGCACCGGCGGGCCTGAGACCCAGTACTTC.

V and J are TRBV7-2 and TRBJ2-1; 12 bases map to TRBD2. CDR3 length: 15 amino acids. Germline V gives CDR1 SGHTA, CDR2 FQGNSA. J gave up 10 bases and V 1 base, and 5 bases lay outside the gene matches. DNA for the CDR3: TGTGCCAGCAGCTTAGAACTAGCGGGGGGAGGGGAGCAGTTCTTC. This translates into CASSLELAGGGEQFF.

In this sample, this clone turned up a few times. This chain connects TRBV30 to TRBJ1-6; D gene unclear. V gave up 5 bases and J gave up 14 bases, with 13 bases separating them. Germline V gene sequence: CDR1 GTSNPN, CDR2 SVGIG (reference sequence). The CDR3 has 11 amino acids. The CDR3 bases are TGTGCCTGGGAAAGAGGGAAGGCCCTCCACTTT. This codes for CAWERGKALHF. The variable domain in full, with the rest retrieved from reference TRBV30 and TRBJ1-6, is SQTIHQWPATLVQPVGSPLSLECTVEGTSNPNLYWYRQAAGRGLQLLFYSVGIGQISSEVPQNLSASRPQDRQFILSSKKLLLSDSGFYLCAWERGKALHFGNGTRLTVT.

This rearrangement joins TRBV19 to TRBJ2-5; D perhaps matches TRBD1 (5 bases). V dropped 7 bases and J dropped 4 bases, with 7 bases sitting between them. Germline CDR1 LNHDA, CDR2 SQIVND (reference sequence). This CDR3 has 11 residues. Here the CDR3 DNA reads TGTGCCAGTAAGCAGGGAGAGACCCAGTACTTC. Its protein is CASKQGETQYF.

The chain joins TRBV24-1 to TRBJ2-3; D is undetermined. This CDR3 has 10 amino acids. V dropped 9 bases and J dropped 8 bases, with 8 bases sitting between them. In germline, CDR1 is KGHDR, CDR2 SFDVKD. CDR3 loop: CATEESTQYF. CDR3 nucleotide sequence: TGTGCCACCGAGGAGTCTACGCAGTATTTT.